A single sample gave rise to the 2 T cell receptor beta chains below, sequenced in a study of T cell responses to AZD1222 COVID-19 vaccine (dated by TCRdb to about 2021). What this sample's time point label stands for: baseline before first vaccination. Receptor amplification or capture employed the immunoSEQ multiplex PCR assay. TCRdb limited this immuneACCESS table to in-frame rearrangements with V and J called. A share of clones is missing; checked studies link under half to unresolved V genes, and the rest is unexplained. This sample's table contains around 150,000 clones. The biggest ten clones account for about 2.2% of the sample. Material: peripheral blood. Source of these receptors: an adult in good health.

The chain carries TRBV7-3 and TRBJ2-1; 13 bases line up with TRBD2. Germline assignment: CDR1 SGHTA and CDR2 FQGTGA. The V gene end was trimmed by 5 bases and the J gene end by 6 bases; junction bases not matched to a gene: 4. The CDR3 totals 15 residues. The CDR3 sequence: CASSETSGGPNEQFF. In DNA, the CDR3 is TGTGCCAGCAGCGAGACTAGCGGGGGGCCCAATGAGCAGTTCTTC.

The chain uses TRBV28 and TRBJ1-4; D is unresolved. The CDR3 totals 14 residues. Deletions cut 2 bases from V and 4 bases from J, with 8 bases between. Germline V CDR1 and CDR2: MDHEN, SYDVKM. The CDR3 coding sequence is TGTGCCAGCAGTTTAAGGCATATTAATGAAAAACTGTTTTTT. Translating gives CASSLRHINEKLFF.